A selection of T cell receptor beta chains follows, all from one sample in a study of blood T cell repertoires in COVID-19. Clones were sequenced by immunoSEQ multiplex PCR, and TCRdb holds only the in-frame ones, with some missing. Among 270,000 or so clones, over 85% were seen once, and the ten largest hold approximately 10%. Sequenced: peripheral blood. These receptors all stem from a young woman with COVID-19, enrolled during active disease. Both conserved end residues are part of each CDR3. Each record gives: J gene, D gene, clone size, V gene, CDR3 protein, CDR3 DNA. D genes are given only for firm matches. Clone size is given for some rows only: seen once, a few or many times, or a class if the clone is expanded.

TRBJ1-5	NA	NA	TRBV18	CASSPNNNQPQHF	TGTGCCAGCTCACCTAACAACAATCAGCCCCAGCATTTT
TRBJ1-5	NA	NA	TRBV4-1	CASSQGADRHNQPQHF	TGCGCCAGCAGCCAAGGCGCGGACAGACACAATCAGCCCCAGCATTTT
TRBJ1-1	NA	NA	TRBV5-1	CASSLAPDTEAFF	TGCGCCAGCAGCTTGGCTCCTGACACTGAAGCTTTCTTT
TRBJ2-1	TRBD2	NA	TRBV5-8	CASSLSLAGSYNEQFF	TGTGCCAGCAGCTTATCACTAGCGGGGTCCTACAATGAGCAGTTCTTC
TRBJ2-7	TRBD2	NA	TRBV5-4	CASSPAGGDWAYEQYF	TGTGCCAGCAGCCCGGCGGGGGGGGATTGGGCCTACGAGCAGTACTTC
TRBJ1-2	NA	NA	TRBV6-5	CASTITGTSGGYTF	TGTGCCAGCACCATAACGGGGACAAGTGGTGGCTACACCTTC
TRBJ1-1	NA	once	TRBV6-2/TRBV6-3	CASSYGRTAMNTEAFF	TGTGCCAGCAGTTACGGTCGGACAGCTATGAACACTGAAGCTTTCTTT
TRBJ2-3	NA	NA	TRBV15	CATSRRLESHTQYF	TGTGCCACCAGCCGTAGACTCGAATCTCATACGCAGTATTTT
TRBJ1-1	NA	NA	TRBV10-3	CAISGHLNTEAFF	TGTGCCATCAGTGGACACCTTAACACTGAAGCTTTCTTT
TRBJ1-1	TRBD1	NA	TRBV19	CASRDRGNTEAFF	TGTGCCAGTCGCGACAGGGGCAACACTGAAGCTTTCTTT
TRBJ2-7	TRBD1	NA	TRBV18	CASSPRDRRREQYF	TGTGCCAGCTCACCAAGGGACAGGCGGAGAGAGCAGTACTTC
TRBJ1-1	NA	NA	TRBV6-4	CASSVDRTMNTEAFF	TGTGCCAGCAGTGTCGACAGGACAATGAACACTGAAGCTTTCTTT
TRBJ1-5	NA	NA	TRBV2	CASSYSNQPQHF	TGTGCCAGCAGTTATAGCAATCAGCCCCAGCATTTT
TRBJ2-7	NA	NA	TRBV4-1	CASSQGGHGNYEQYF	TGCGCCAGCAGCCAAGGGGGACACGGAAACTACGAGCAGTACTTC
TRBJ1-5	TRBD1	NA	TRBV4-1	CASSQAGTGNQPQHF	TGCGCCAGCAGCCAAGCCGGGACAGGTAATCAGCCCCAGCATTTT
TRBJ1-2	NA	NA	TRBV13	CASSAQGNYGYTF	TGTGCCAGCAGCGCCCAGGGGAACTATGGCTACACCTTC
TRBJ2-2	NA	once	TRBV7-2	CASSLLGSGELFF	TGTGCCAGCAGCTTACTAGGTTCCGGGGAGCTGTTTTTT
TRBJ1-1	TRBD1	NA	TRBV27	CASSLWTGANTEAFF	TGTGCCAGCAGTTTATGGACAGGGGCGAACACTGAAGCTTTCTTT
TRBJ1-5	TRBD1	many	TRBV19	CASCLGQAISSPQHF	TGTGCCAGTTGTCTGGGACAGGCTATTTCATCGCCCCAGCATTTT
TRBJ2-7	NA	NA	TRBV24-1	CATSESHEQYF	TGTGCCACCAGTGAAAGCCACGAGCAGTACTTC
TRBJ2-2	NA	NA	TRBV7-9	CASSRSAQGNTGELFF	TGTGCCAGCAGCAGAAGTGCACAGGGGAACACCGGGGAGCTGTTTTTT
TRBJ1-3	NA	NA	TRBV7-9	CASSLADTSSGNTIYF	TGTGCCAGCAGCTTAGCCGACACTAGCTCTGGAAACACCATATATTTT
TRBJ1-1	NA	NA	TRBV4-1	CASSQDQSWGVDTEAFF	TGCGCCAGCAGCCAAGATCAAAGTTGGGGGGTGGACACTGAAGCTTTCTTT
TRBJ1-2	TRBD1	NA	TRBV7-8	CASSFNRGAGYTF	TGTGCCAGCAGCTTTAACAGGGGGGCAGGCTACACCTTC
TRBJ1-3	NA	NA	TRBV5-4	CASTNTRGAGNTIYF	TGTGCCAGCACCAATACACGGGGGGCTGGGAACACCATATATTTT
TRBJ2-5	NA	once	TRBV19	CASSNIAGRKETQYF	TGTGCCAGTAGCAATATAGCAGGGCGGAAGGAGACCCAGTACTTC
TRBJ2-1	TRBD2	NA	TRBV30	CAWRGLAGGYNEQFF	TGTGCCTGGAGGGGACTAGCGGGGGGTTACAATGAGCAGTTCTTC
TRBJ1-1	NA	NA	TRBV29-1	CSVSGTEAFF	TGCAGCGTTTCGGGCACTGAAGCTTTCTTT
TRBJ2-5	TRBD1	once	TRBV5-1	CASSLEGGGETQYF	TGCGCCAGCAGCTTGGAAGGGGGCGGAGAGACCCAGTACTTC
TRBJ2-1	NA	NA	TRBV4-1	CASSQVLGDEQFF	TGCGCCAGCAGCCAAGTACTAGGAGATGAGCAGTTCTTC
TRBJ1-6	NA	NA	TRBV25-1	CASSADAGERSPLHF	TGTGCCAGCAGCGCCGATGCGGGGGAGCGCTCACCCCTCCACTTT
TRBJ2-7	TRBD1	NA	TRBV5-1	CASKGTGGAEQYF	TGCGCCAGCAAAGGGACAGGGGGCGCCGAGCAGTACTTC
TRBJ1-6	TRBD1	NA	TRBV2	CASSEATGGRAPLHF	TGTGCCAGCAGTGAAGCGACAGGGGGAAGGGCACCCCTCCACTTT
TRBJ1-1	NA	NA	TRBV5-8	CARSGQMNTEAFF	TGTGCCAGGTCCGGACAGATGAACACTGAAGCTTTCTTT
TRBJ1-2	NA	once	TRBV15	CATRGPRTLLGGGYTF	TGTGCCACCAGGGGACCGCGAACCCTCCTGGGAGGTGGCTACACCTTC
TRBJ2-3	NA	NA	TRBV7-9	CASSFVGTDTQYF	TGTGCCAGCAGCTTCGTAGGCACAGATACGCAGTATTTT
TRBJ2-7	NA	NA	TRBV19	CASLDMGSYEQYF	TGTGCCAGTTTGGACATGGGGTCCTACGAGCAGTACTTC
TRBJ2-3	TRBD1	NA	TRBV3-1/TRBV3-2	CASSQGTGAADTQYF	TGTGCCAGCAGCCAAGGGACAGGGGCGGCAGATACGCAGTATTTT
TRBJ2-7	NA	NA	TRBV19	CASSAGMYEQYF	TGTGCCAGTAGCGCGGGGATGTACGAGCAGTACTTC
TRBJ2-7	NA	NA	TRBV18	CASSPRDFYEQYF	TGTGCCAGCTCACCCCGGGACTTCTACGAGCAGTACTTC
TRBJ2-1	TRBD2	few	TRBV19	CASSRGGDYYNEQFF	TGTGCCAGTAGTCGCGGGGGGGATTACTACAATGAGCAGTTCTTC
TRBJ1-1	TRBD1	NA	TRBV13	CASSWTGVSDTEAFF	TGTGCCAGCAGCTGGACAGGGGTCTCGGACACTGAAGCTTTCTTT
TRBJ2-4	NA	NA	TRBV24-1	CATGDRSGDKNIQYF	TGTGCCACCGGAGACAGGAGTGGTGACAAAAACATTCAGTACTTC
TRBJ2-3	TRBD2	once	TRBV5-8	CASSFNGLASMDTQYF	TGTGCCAGCAGCTTTAATGGACTAGCGAGCATGGATACGCAGTATTTT
TRBJ1-1	NA	NA	TRBV11-2	CASSLDVGNTEAFF	TGTGCCAGCAGCTTAGATGTGGGCAACACTGAAGCTTTCTTT
TRBJ1-6	NA	NA	TRBV6-4	CASAARHNSPLHF	TGTGCCAGCGCGGCCAGACATAATTCACCCCTCCACTTT
TRBJ1-1	NA	NA	TRBV7-8	CASSLGAGLGTEAFF	TGTGCCAGCAGCCTTGGGGCCGGGCTGGGCACTGAAGCTTTCTTT
TRBJ2-1	TRBD1	few	TRBV2	CASRDRTGYNEQFF	TGTGCCAGCAGGGACAGGACGGGGTACAATGAGCAGTTCTTC
TRBJ2-7	NA	NA	TRBV29-1	CSVGGNSYEQYF	TGCAGCGTTGGGGGCAACTCCTACGAGCAGTACTTC
TRBJ1-5	TRBD1	NA	TRBV27	CASSLGQGNQPQHF	TGTGCCAGCAGTTTAGGACAGGGCAACCAGCCCCAGCATTTT
TRBJ2-5	NA	NA	TRBV5-6	CASSLGAFAETQYF	TGTGCCAGCAGCTTGGGGGCGTTTGCGGAGACCCAGTACTTC